The T cell receptor beta chain under discussion was sequenced for a study of cytomegalovirus exposure and HLA in healthy donors. The study's findings and limits: There were under 200 TCR beta chains listed as cytomegalovirus-associated. Rarity marked most TCR sequences, yet some public TCRs occurred in many donors.

In regard to this clone: The antigen remains unidentified.

The roughly 120-subject validation cohort, separate from the approximately 630-subject first cohort, included the donors. Sequenced by immunoSEQ multiplex PCR; TCRdb stores in-frame clones only, minus some. This sample yields roughly 100,000 clones, of which 85% to 90% are seen a single time; approximately 4% belongs to the top ten. The TCR originated in a woman aged 18-30 years in good health and CMV-seropositive. The sample taken for sequencing was PBMCs.

CDR3: CAWSFGPNEKLFF. In nucleotides, the CDR3 is TGTGCCTGGAGTTTTGGGCCCAATGAAAAACTGTTTTTT. The chain carries TRBV30 and TRBJ1-4; the D is unclear. This CDR3 is 13 amino acids long. V was trimmed by 2 bases and J by 5 bases, leaving 9 bases between them. The V gene's germline CDR1 is GTSNPN and CDR2 SVGIG (reference sequence).